Reported below is one T cell receptor beta chain. Its antigen is unknown. Sequencing was performed with immunoSEQ multiplex PCR; in TCRdb, only in-frame clones are kept and a portion is missing. The sample lists about 130,000 clones, roughly nine tenths occurring once. The sample is drawn from a study of cytomegalovirus exposure and HLA in healthy donors. Study findings and constraints: Reports credit the classifier with highly specific, highly sensitive diagnosis of cytomegalovirus status. Specificity of three CMV-associated chains for CMV antigens was verified in vitro. Rare TCR sequences dominated, though some public TCRs recurred in many donors.

V was clipped by 4 bases and J by 6 bases, with 13 bases between them. Looked up from germline, CDR1 is SGHNT and CDR2 is YYREEE (reference sequence). This CDR3 has 13 residues. The chain combines TRBV5-4 with TRBJ1-1, with D perhaps TRBD1 (6 bases). Sequenced material: PBMCs. The clonotype originates from a woman aged 18-29 years in good health and CMV-seronegative. The DNA of the CDR3 is TGTGCCAGCAGCATTTTACAGGGCCCTGAAGCTTTCTTT. Translating it yields CASSILQGPEAFF.